A single TCR beta chain is shown here with its context. The data were obtained in a study of Ad26.COV2.S vaccination and SARS-CoV-2 variants. V gave up 4 bases and J gave up 9 bases; unmatched junction bases: 8. The CDR3 runs 15 residues. Germline V gene lookup returns CDR1 SGHNT and CDR2 YYREEE (reference sequence). Data came from immunoSEQ multiplex PCR; TCRdb stores just in-frame clones and leaves some out. The table records 430,000 or so clones, approximately 89% of them present only once. Treatment defined: 15 to 20 received Ad26.COV2.S at low or high dose, single or two shots; 5 received placebo; per-sample allocation not given. Sampling occurred on day 63 after the first vaccine or placebo injection.

The source is a person aged 18-65 years who received the Ad26.COV2.S COVID-19 vaccine or a placebo. The starting material was peripheral blood, obtained in a trial of Ad26.COV2.S vaccine versus placebo. The J gene is TRBJ1-6, the V gene TRBV5-4, with 9 bases matching TRBD1. The CDR3 DNA reads TGTGCCAGCAGCCAGGACAGGGGATTTAGTTCACCCCTCCACTTT. It yields the protein CASSQDRGFSSPLHF.